This T cell receptor (beta chain) derives from a study of blood T cell repertoires in COVID-19. Study background: Samples came from the United States, Italy and Spain, spanning acute and convalescent COVID-19. Sources were T cells, B-cell-depleted T cells, or PBMCs; the material itself was cDNA or gDNA.

The CDR3 loop spans 17 amino acids. CDR1 is SGHTA, CDR2 FQGNSA, per germline. Unmatched junction bases numbered 14, after V lost 6 bases and J lost 5 bases. The authors' processing: Using reference gene primer amplification, nucleated cell counts were estimated. Produced via immunoSEQ multiplex PCR; TCRdb's table is partial and in-frame only. That table supplies the V and J calls and clone size; D and trimming were determined from the DNA. Found here are roughly 100,000 clones, 80% to 95% of them singletons; the top ten hold around 2%. Seattle patients were enrolled while actively infected and followed longitudinally.

Sequenced sample: peripheral blood. The chain carries TRBV7-2 and TRBJ1-2; 11 positions agree with TRBD1. The TCR comes from a woman between 45 and 65 years old with COVID-19, enrolled during active disease. The CDR3 here is CASRSGTGGVLGYGYTF. In DNA, the CDR3 is TGTGCCAGCAGGTCCGGGACAGGGGGGGTGTTAGGATATGGCTACACCTTC.